The sequence of this T cell receptor (beta chain) was determined in a study of blood T cell repertoires in COVID-19 (dated by TCRdb to the early 2020s). For the wider study: Collaborator samples came from the United States, Italy and Spain and covered acute and convalescent phases of COVID-19. The prospective study material was composed of cDNA or gDNA derived from T cells, B-cell-depleted T cells, or PBMCs. Subjects who had been exposed to COVID-19, were actively infected with it, or had recovered from it provided the deeply sampled blood TCRbeta repertoires that made up the dataset. The repertoires were made available in a free public database intended to serve as a resource for research on the immune response to SARS-CoV-2. Samples came from the ongoing ImmuneRACE study (first 160 participants) plus 1,254 subjects from 6 global collaborators. The sample metadata nearly always contained a de-identified subject ID, COVID-19 status, age in years and sex. HLA class I and class II types, where available, came from metadata supplied by the sample provider rather than from assay-based typing. General findings and caveats noted by the study authors: The quantity of clinical and demographic metadata differed by source and by participant and was supplied without curation.

TCRbeta CDR3 regions were amplified from genomic DNA by means of the immunoSEQ Assay, a bias-controlled multiplex PCR. The original pipeline was this. The number of nucleated cells in each sample was estimated by amplification of reference gene primers within the assay. Sequence reads were collapsed and filtered to measure the absolute abundance of every unique TCRbeta CDR3 rearrangement. For each sample, productive Simpson clonality was calculated by taking the square root of Simpson's diversity index across productive rearrangements. TCRdb provides this immuneACCESS table in a form limited to in-frame rearrangements. Some clones are lacking; in checked studies, under half of them reflect an unresolved V gene, and why the rest are absent is not known. Clone size and V and J calls were adopted from that table, with D and trimming inferred from the DNA. The sample has 200,000 to 250,000 clones on record, about 90% of them singletons. 2.5% to 3.5% of the sample belongs to the ten largest clones.

Another Seattle source contributed samples from volunteer blood donors who had recovered from COVID-19. Whole blood was collected in K2EDTA tubes by collaborating institutions according to the institutions' own protocols. For TCRbeta analysis, collaborators shipped samples in one of three forms: frozen whole blood, isolated PBMCs, or DNA extracted from either of those sample types. Concerning this clone: Its antigen has not been determined. Nothing much larger sits one base from this clone, and base qualities are not available.

CDR1 and CDR2, per the germline V gene, are SGHTA and FQGNSA. V is clipped by 4 bases and J by 3 bases, and the sequence between their germline boundaries is 9 bases long. Including the terminal cysteine and phenylalanine, the CDR3 comprises 13 residues. Only the CDR3 DNA is retained, 39 bases long and in frame from the first base. In this chain, TRBV7-2 is recombined with TRBJ1-1, with no reliable assignment of the D segment. The sequenced material came from peripheral blood. This sequence originates from a woman in her twenties or thirties who had recovered from COVID-19. CDR3 reads: CASSSPLYTEAFF. The nucleotide sequence reads TGTGCCAGCAGCTCCCCTCTTTACACTGAAGCTTTCTTT.